This T cell receptor (beta chain) was captured by sequencing in a study of T cell clones after liver transplantation. Background on the study: Third-party-reactive TCRbeta sequences from pre-transplant mixed lymphocyte reactions served as antigen-independent comparators. Subjects received no induction therapy and standard immunosuppression until randomization at 12-24 months post-transplant.

To note about this clone: What it binds is unknown.

Clones were read by immunoSEQ multiplex PCR, and TCRdb kept only the in-frame ones, dropping some. The sample shows around 70,000 clones, over 90% of them seen only once. Unstimulated PBMCs were sorted into CD3+CD4+ and CD3+CD8+ populations. The V gene's germline CDR1 is MGHRA and CDR2 YSYEKL. The CDR3 runs to 18 residues. The ends lost 4 bases at V and 7 bases at J; junction bases unmatched: 12. Study observations and caveats: In most of the 8 subjects, circulating graft-donor-reactive CD4 TCRbeta sequences fell significantly after transplant.

This chain uses TRBV4-1 with TRBJ2-4; 14 nucleotides align to TRBD2. Material: CD4+ T cells from blood, obtained roughly 25 months after liver transplant. The sequence derives from a human patient who received a liver transplant. Some T cells may be supplied by the graft donor. CDR3 sequence reads: CASSPSQTSGRARNIQYF. The CDR3 coding sequence is TGCGCCAGCAGCCCAAGTCAGACTAGCGGGAGGGCCAGGAACATTCAGTACTTC.